Following are 14 T cell receptor beta chains from one sample sequenced in a study of blood T cells in healthy people across ages (dated by TCRdb to about 2015). Libraries came from 5' RACE. Sequencing used an Illumina HiSeq 2500. A second about 7 to 11 cycle PCR used a sample-barcoded 5' primer and a J-beta primer mix. Using fastp trimming at Q25 and MiXCR clonotype assembly, TCRdb reanalyzed the public sequencing data and kept in-frame beta chains. Rows are combined by CDR3 protein, so each entry shows the most common genes and DNA. This sample gives more than 1,400,000 distinct CDR3 sequences in total; 42% of them show up just once. The ten largest clones add up to 7.9% of the sample. Sequencing input: blood. The receptors stem from a woman between 18 and 30 years old in good health.

This clonotype was picked up a small number of times. This chain links TRBV20-1 with TRBJ2-3; 8 nucleotides agree with TRBD2. The CDR3 is made up of 12 amino acids. The germline V gene has CDR1 DFQATT and CDR2 SNEGSKA (reference sequence). V was pared by 5 bases and J by 6 bases, with 4 bases of the junction left unmatched. For the CDR3, the DNA is TGCAGTGCTCCCCGGGGGGGCGATACGCAGTATTTT. Protein product: CSAPRGGDTQYF.

The table lists this clonotype with a count of one. The CDR3 sequence: CAISSTTTYEQYF. CDR3 in DNA: TGTGCCATCAGTTCTACTACTACCTACGAGCAGTACTTC. The gene calls are TRBV10-3 and TRBJ2-7; D gene unclear. The V end was cut by 5 bases, the J end by 2 bases, with 10 bases between. Germline lookup yields CDR1 ENHRY and CDR2 SYGVKD. CDR3 length: 13 residues.

V is TRBV4-1 and J is TRBJ2-4; 8 nucleotides match TRBD1. Trimming removed 0 bases from V and 9 bases from J; junction bases left unmatched: 4. CDR1 and CDR2 from the germline V gene are MGHRA and YSYEKL. The CDR3 contains 14 residues. The CDR3: CASSQDDRGSIQYF. The DNA of the CDR3 is TGCGCCAGCAGCCAAGATGACAGGGGTAGCATTCAGTACTTC.

This clonotype was seen a handful of times. The chain recombines TRBV18 with TRBJ2-5, with TRBD2 as a possible D gene (5 bases). Between the trimmed V and J ends, which lost 3 bases and 5 bases, there was a span of 19 bases. The CDR3 runs to 16 residues. Per the germline V gene, CDR1 is KGHSH and CDR2 is LQKENI. The CDR3 sequence: CASSPPGGLAWETQYF. Here the CDR3 DNA reads TGTGCCAGCTCACCGCCAGGAGGTCTGGCTTGGGAGACCCAGTACTTC.

This sequence joins TRBV28 and TRBJ1-1; the D gene is possibly TRBD1 (6 bases). The germline gives CDR1 MDHEN, CDR2 SYDVKM. Trimming pared 6 bases from V and 4 bases from J, leaving 18 bases between. This CDR3 is 15 amino acids long. The CDR3 spells CASRARGLGGTEAFF. CDR3 coding DNA: TGTGCCAGCAGGGCCAGGGGTCTCGGGGGCACTGAAGCTTTCTTT. The full variable domain, in which reference TRBV28 and TRBJ1-1 provide the parts outside the CDR3, is DVKVTQSSRYLVKRTGEKVFLECVQDMDHENMFWYRQDPGLGLRLIYFSYDVKMKEKGDIPEGYSVSREKKERFSLILESASTNQTSMYLCASRARGLGGTEAFFGQGTRLTVV.

This clonotype was observed a few times. The chain has TRBV6-5 and TRBJ2-7; D tentatively reads TRBD1 or TRBD2 (6 bases each). V was pared by 2 bases and J by 3 bases, with 11 bases between. Germline V lookup: CDR1 MNHEY, CDR2 SVGAGI. There are 14 residues in the CDR3. The CDR3 DNA reads TGTGCCAGCAGTTACGTGGGGGGCCTCTACGAGCAGTACTTC. It is translated as CASSYVGGLYEQYF.

This clonotype was detected ten times or more. The V gene is TRBV15, the J gene TRBJ2-7; D may be TRBD1 or TRBD2 (5 bases each). Germline CDR1 reads LNHNV; CDR2 reads YYDKDF (reference sequence). CDR3 length: 15 amino acids. V lost 1 base and J lost 0, with 10 bases in between. CDR3 in amino acids: CATSRVSGSSYEQYF. CDR3 bases: TGTGCCACCAGCAGAGTTTCAGGGAGCTCCTACGAGCAGTACTTC.

This clonotype turned up a few times. The gene calls are TRBV7-2 and TRBJ2-3, with 7 bases identical to TRBD1. The germline V gene encodes CDR1 SGHTA and CDR2 FQGNSA. Trimming removed 5 bases from V and 7 bases from J; junction bases left unmatched: 12. The CDR3 covers 15 residues. CDR3 sequence (DNA): TGTGCCAGCAGCCCTACAGGGGTAGGTGGGAATACGCAGTATTTT. This encodes CASSPTGVGGNTQYF.

This clonotype was counted between two and nine times. A junction end diverges from the germline sequence, so it may reflect a read error. This chain links TRBV27 with TRBJ1-6, with D possibly TRBD1 on 5 matching bases. In germline, CDR1 is MNHEY, CDR2 SMNVEV (reference sequence). The CDR3 contains 16 residues. CDR3 residues: CASRQGMAIGNSPPHF. CDR3 nucleotides: TGTGCCAGCAGGCAGGGTATGGCCATCGGAAATTCACCCCCCCACTTT.

The chain recombines TRBV7-3 with TRBJ2-7; TRBD1 matches at 7 bases. J lost 4 bases, V lost 0 bases, and 6 bases had no gene match. This CDR3 has 15 amino acids. From germline, CDR1 is SGHTA and CDR2 FQGTGA. Written as DNA, the CDR3 is TGTGCCAGCAGCTTAACGCCGGGACAGTTATACGAGCAGTACTTC. Translation: CASSLTPGQLYEQYF.

This clonotype has only a few counts. The chain recombines TRBV4-2 with TRBJ2-2, with a weak D call TRBD2 (6 bases). Trimming left V 1 base short and J 0 bases short, with 9 bases between. The germline V gene has CDR1 LGHNA and CDR2 YNFKEQ. CDR3 length equals 16 residues. The CDR3 reads CASSQVGLTNTGELFF. The CDR3 DNA sequence: TGTGCCAGCAGCCAAGTGGGACTCACGAACACCGGGGAGCTGTTTTTT.

This clonotype has only a few counts. The rearrangement links TRBV6-5 to TRBJ1-4; TRBD1 is a possible D gene (6 bases). The CDR3 covers 14 residues. CDR1 is MNHEY, CDR2 SVGAGI, per germline. Trimming cost V 8 bases and J 3 bases, with 13 bases left between them. Written as DNA, the CDR3 is TGTGCCAGCGGCCAGGGGCTGGCTAATGAAAAACTGTTTTTT. Translation gives CASGQGLANEKLFF.

The V and J genes are TRBV10-3 and TRBJ2-7, with a possible D match to TRBD2 (7 bases). The CDR3 extends over 15 amino acids. The germline gives CDR1 ENHRY, CDR2 SYGVKD. The V end was cut by 4 bases, the J end by 2 bases, with 15 bases between. The CDR3 coding sequence is TGTGCCATCAGTGGGGGACCGGGGGGCGCCTACGAGCAGTACTTC. This gives the protein CAISGGPGGAYEQYF.

This clonotype has just a few counts. The chain employs TRBV15 and TRBJ2-3; no definite D call. V lost 10 bases to trimming and J lost 3 bases, with 14 bases between them. CDR1 and CDR2 (germline): LNHNV, YYDKDF (reference sequence). CDR3 length equals 13 residues. This CDR3 reads CAILGEETDTQYF. CDR3 DNA sequence: TGTGCCATTTTAGGAGAGGAGACAGATACGCAGTATTTT.